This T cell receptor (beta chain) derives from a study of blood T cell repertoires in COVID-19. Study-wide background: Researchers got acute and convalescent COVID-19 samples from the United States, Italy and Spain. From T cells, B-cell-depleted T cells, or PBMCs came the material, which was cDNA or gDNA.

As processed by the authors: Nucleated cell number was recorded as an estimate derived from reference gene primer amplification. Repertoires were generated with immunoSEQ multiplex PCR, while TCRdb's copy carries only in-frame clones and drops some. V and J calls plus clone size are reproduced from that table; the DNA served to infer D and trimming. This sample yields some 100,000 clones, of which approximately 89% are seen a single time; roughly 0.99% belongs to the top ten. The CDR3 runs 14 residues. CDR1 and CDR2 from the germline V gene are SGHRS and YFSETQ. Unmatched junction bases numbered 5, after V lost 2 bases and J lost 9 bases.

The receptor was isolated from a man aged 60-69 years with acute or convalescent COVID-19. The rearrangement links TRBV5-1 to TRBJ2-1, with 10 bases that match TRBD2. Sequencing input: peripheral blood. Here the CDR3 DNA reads TGCGCCAGCAGCTTCCAGCGGGAGGGAGGTGAGCAGTTCTTC. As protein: CASSFQREGGEQFF.